This T cell receptor beta chain emerged from a study of cytomegalovirus exposure and HLA in healthy donors. Study results and caveats: Later on, an analysis showed TCR association rates differing by HLA locus, with DRB1 the most and HLA-C the fewest. CMV antigen specificity was confirmed in vitro for a few CMV-associated chains. Presence/absence comparisons presumed near-even sequencing depth among donors.

PCR involved 60 Vbeta and 13 Jbeta primers. Assay: immunoSEQ multiplex PCR; the TCRdb copy retains only in-frame clones and omits some. The sample includes about 180,000 clones, 80% to 85% of them seen just once. This CDR3 contains 14 residues. Germline loops: CDR1 SNHLY, CDR2 FYNNEI. Between the trimmed V and J ends, which lost 5 bases and 8 bases, there was a span of 15 bases. This clone was observed a handful of times. Antigen specificity is unknown. The V and J genes are TRBV2 and TRBJ1-4; perhaps TRBD1 as D (6 bases). This clonotype was obtained from a boy aged 2-15 years in good health and CMV-seronegative. Sequencing was performed on PBMCs. The CDR3 is CASSQGSRREKLFF. The CDR3 DNA reads as TGTGCCAGCAGTCAGGGGAGTCGAAGGGAAAAACTGTTTTTT.